The 3 T cell receptor beta chains reported below all come from one sample, sequenced in a study of T-cell memory formation after mild COVID-19. TCRdb called the 5' RACE reads again in MiXCR, with one record for every CDR3 protein. The data hold tens of thousands of distinct CDR3 sequences, with roughly 12% observed a single time. The sequenced sample was PBMCs or a T cell subset sorted from them (not recorded which). Source of these receptors: a man aged 18-30 years who had mild COVID-19 (a few samples of this study predate the infection). Cell type and time point are not known.

V gene TRBV11-2 combines with J gene TRBJ2-7; 9 bases agree with TRBD2. Germline-derived CDR1 and CDR2 are SGHAT and FQNNGV. CDR3 length equals 14 residues. The J segment lost 5 bases and the V segment lost 0 bases, leaving 2 bases of the junction unmatched. The DNA for the CDR3 is TGTGCCAGCAGCTTAGAGCGGACTAGCGACGAGCAGTACTTC. It yields the protein CASSLERTSDEQYF.

This clonotype was observed a handful of times. The CDR3 here is CASSFWSTEETQYF. The CDR3 nucleotides read TGCGCCAGCAGCTTTTGGTCAACCGAAGAGACCCAGTACTTC. This rearrangement joins TRBV5-1 to TRBJ2-5, with D unclear. CDR3 length: 14 amino acids. V was cut by 2 bases and J by 3 bases, with 11 bases left in between. Germline V gives CDR1 SGHRS, CDR2 YFSETQ. The full variable domain, rest sourced from reference TRBV5-1 and TRBJ2-5, is KAGVTQTPRYLIKTRGQQVTLSCSPISGHRSVSWYQQTPGQGLQFLFEYFSETQRNKGNFPGRFSGRQFSNSRSEMNVSTLELGDSALYLCASSFWSTEETQYFGPGTRLLVL.

This clonotype was counted at least ten times. The chain joins TRBV6-5 to TRBJ2-2; D unresolved. The germline V gene encodes CDR1 MNHEY and CDR2 SVGAGI. Trimming stripped 6 bases from V and 7 bases from J, with 6 bases between. CDR3 length equals 11 residues. In DNA form, the CDR3 reads TGTGCCAGCAGGGGGTACGGGGAGCTGTTTTTT. Its translation is CASRGYGELFF.